These 30 T cell receptor beta chains came from one sample sequenced in a study of regulatory T cells in long-lasting Graves disease (TCRdb year 2021). The protocol used for the library was multiplex PCR. Sequenced on an Illumina HiSeq 4000. iRepertoire HTBI primers and Arm-PCR amplification of CDR3 regions were used to construct TCR beta libraries. TCRdb cleaned the public reads at Q25 with fastp, built clones with MiXCR and kept in-frame beta chains. Every CDR3 protein is listed once, alongside the most common genes and DNA of its rows. The sample yields 400,000 to 650,000 distinct CDR3 sequences; roughly 15% were counted once. The ten largest account for roughly 25% of the sample. The time point label here, explained by the study, means: newly diagnosed GD, antithyroid drugs for less than 3 months. For both TCR sequencing and RNA sequencing, RNA was extracted from PBMCs in TRIzol. The same specimen was also included in a second study, on T cells in Graves' hyperthyroidism and ophthalmopathy.

The sample was peripheral blood mononuclear cells (PBMCs), taken at new diagnosis, from a patient treated with antithyroid drugs. The source of these receptors is a middle-aged woman with Graves disease. Donor details come from another sample of the same person, matched by shared clones.

This clonotype was seen many times. The chain combines TRBV7-3 with TRBJ2-3, with a tentative D call TRBD1 (6 bases). CDR3 size: 18 residues. The V end was cut by 5 bases, the J end by 7 bases, with 28 bases between. The germline V gene encodes CDR1 SGHTA and CDR2 FQGTGA. The CDR3 sequence: CASSLISDSLNERHTQYF. CDR3 DNA sequence: TGTGCCAGCAGCCTCATATCGGACAGCCTAAATGAACGGCATACGCAGTATTTT.

This clonotype appeared many times. The chain has TRBV7-8 and TRBJ1-3; TRBD1 is a possible D gene (6 bases). The length of the CDR3 is 13 residues. Trimming cost V 0 bases and J 11 bases, with 11 bases left between them. CDR1 SGHVS and CDR2 FQNEAQ come from the germline V gene. CDR3 loop: CASSLAFRQAIYF. In DNA, the CDR3 is TGTGCCAGCAGCTTAGCCTTCCGACAGGCCATATATTTT.

This clonotype has a count of ten or more. V usage is TRBV28 and J usage is TRBJ1-5; D may be TRBD1 (5 bases). V was clipped by 3 bases and J by 4 bases, with 7 bases between them. CDR1 is MDHEN, CDR2 SYDVKM, per germline. This CDR3 has 13 residues. The CDR3 spells CASSFRANQPQHF. The DNA of the CDR3 is TGTGCCAGCAGTTTCAGGGCAAATCAGCCCCAGCATTTT.

This clonotype showed up many times. The chain is built from TRBV7-9 and TRBJ2-7, with 7 bases identical to TRBD1. This CDR3 is built from 15 residues. Germline V gives CDR1 SEHNR, CDR2 FQNEAQ (reference sequence). The V gene end was trimmed by 1 base and the J gene end by 5 bases; junction bases not matched to a gene: 8. CDR3 region: CASSLGQGVVNEQYF. CDR3 coding DNA: TGTGCCAGCAGCTTAGGCCAGGGGGTAGTGAACGAGCAGTACTTC.

This clonotype was detected only a few times. The CDR3 coding sequence is TGTGCCAGCAGTTACCAACTTACGGGCAGGGGCGAAATAATCCGCTCTGGGGCCAACGTCCTGACTTTC. Protein: CASSYQLTGRGEIIRSGANVLTF. The V gene is TRBV6-2 or TRBV6-3, the J gene TRBJ2-6, with a weak D call TRBD1 (6 bases). The CDR3 runs 23 residues. Trimming removed 2 bases from V and 0 bases from J, with 29 bases in between. In germline, CDR1 is MNHEY, CDR2 SVGEGT.

The chain has TRBV4-1 and TRBJ2-3; 7 positions match TRBD1. The CDR3 length is 18 residues. Germline CDR1 and CDR2: MGHRA and YSYEKL. Trimming cost V 4 bases and J 2 bases; bases outside gene matches: 15. CDR3 region: CASSRRDREPDLTDTQYF. Here the CDR3 DNA reads TGCGCCAGCAGCCGCCGGGACAGAGAACCTGACCTCACAGATACGCAGTATTTT.

The sample holds a few counts of this clonotype. J is TRBJ2-2 and V is TRBV19, with D perhaps matching TRBD1 or TRBD2 (5 bases each). V lost 7 bases to trimming and J lost 6 bases, with 21 bases between them. Germline CDR1 is LNHDA and CDR2 is SQIVND (reference sequence). This CDR3 is 16 amino acids long. The DNA of the CDR3 is TGTGCCAGTACCATCGACCTCGGGACCGAACCCGGGGAGCTGTTTTTT. Translation: CASTIDLGTEPGELFF. Full variable domain (missing parts from reference TRBV19 and TRBJ2-2): DGGITQSPKYLFRKEGQNVTLSCEQNLNHDAMYWYRQDPGQGLRLIYYSQIVNDFQKGDIAEGYSVSREKKESFPLTVTSAQKNPTAFYLCASTIDLGTEPGELFFGEGSRLTVL.

The J gene is TRBJ2-5, the V gene TRBV18, with TRBD2 identical over 8 bases. The CDR3 is made up of 15 amino acids. Germline lookup yields CDR1 KGHSH and CDR2 LQKENI. Trimming cost V 3 bases and J 5 bases; bases outside gene matches: 8. The CDR3 coding sequence is TGTGCCAGCTCACCGGGACTAGAACTCCTCGAGACCCAGTACTTC. Amino acids: CASSPGLELLETQYF.

The chain couples TRBV4-2 to TRBJ2-3; 13 nucleotides align to TRBD2. Germline loops: CDR1 LGHNA, CDR2 YNFKEQ. The CDR3 spans 16 residues. V gave up 2 bases and J gave up 3 bases; unmatched junction bases: 2. CDR3 DNA sequence: TGTGCCAGCAGCCAACCGGGACTAGCGGGGACAGATACGCAGTATTTT. It translates to CASSQPGLAGTDTQYF.

This clonotype was observed many times. The chain links TRBV28 to TRBJ1-2; D is possibly TRBD1 (6 bases). Germline loops: CDR1 MDHEN, CDR2 SYDVKM. Trimming shortened V by 4 bases and J by 5 bases, and 11 bases separated the two germline ends. The CDR3 contains 13 residues. The CDR3 reads CASSSDRRYGYTF. DNA of the CDR3: TGTGCCAGCAGTTCCGACAGGAGGTATGGCTACACCTTC.

This clonotype has only a few counts. The rearrangement joins TRBV7-3 to TRBJ2-2; 11 nucleotides agree with TRBD2. After removal of 5 bases from V and 4 bases from J, the junction contained 18 bases not matched to a gene. Germline assignment: CDR1 SGHTA and CDR2 FQGTGA. This CDR3 is built from 20 residues. The CDR3 here is CASSPEGRVAGGRGTGELFF. DNA of the CDR3: TGTGCCAGCAGCCCCGAGGGGAGAGTAGCGGGGGGGCGCGGCACCGGGGAGCTGTTTTTT.

This clonotype was seen many times. The chain employs TRBV20-1 and TRBJ2-7; 7 positions agree with TRBD2. CDR1 is DFQATT and CDR2 is SNEGSKA in the germline V gene (reference sequence). CDR3 length: 14 amino acids. The junction had 11 bases not matched to a gene; V was cut back by 5 bases and J by 4 bases. The CDR3, as DNA: TGCAGTGCTCGTTCCCGACTAGCTTTGTACGAGCAGTACTTC. It is translated as CSARSRLALYEQYF.

On this clonotype itself: A much larger clone is a single base away; this may be a read error. The chain recombines TRBV2 with TRBJ2-7, with no clear D. Trimming shortened V by 2 bases and J by 5 bases, and 4 bases separated the two germline ends. This CDR3 is 11 amino acids long. The germline gives CDR1 SNHLY, CDR2 FYNNEI. As DNA, the CDR3 is TGTGCCAGCAGTGAACTGGACGAGCAGTACTTC. Amino acids: CASSELDEQYF.

This clonotype turned up a few times. The chain joins TRBV14 to TRBJ1-2, with D possibly TRBD1 on 5 matching bases. The ends were cut back, 4 bases at V and 6 bases at J, with 12 bases in the middle. The CDR3 has 13 amino acids. Germline V gene data show CDR1 as SGHDN and CDR2 as FVKESK. The CDR3 region is CASSPRTTDGYTF. The CDR3 DNA reads TGTGCCAGCAGCCCGAGGACAACGGATGGCTACACCTTC.

This clonotype was seen only a few times. The rearrangement uses TRBV11-2 and TRBJ1-3; 10 nucleotides agree with TRBD1. From germline, CDR1 is SGHAT and CDR2 FQNNGV. V shed 6 bases, J shed 3 bases, and the junction held 5 bases outside the gene matches. This CDR3 is 15 amino acids long. The CDR3 sequence is CASSRQGAGGNTIYF. In nucleotides, the CDR3 is TGTGCCAGCAGTCGACAGGGGGCTGGTGGAAACACCATATATTTT.

The V and J genes are TRBV11-2 and TRBJ2-7; unclear D gene. Germline assignment: CDR1 SGHAT and CDR2 FQNNGV. With 0 bases removed from V and 2 bases from J, the gap between germline ends came to 11 bases. The CDR3 is made up of 15 amino acids. The DNA of the CDR3 is TGTGCCAGCAGCTTAGAAGGTGGTCCGACCTACGAGCAGTACTTC. Translation gives CASSLEGGPTYEQYF.

This clonotype was observed at least ten times. The gene calls are TRBV12-3 or TRBV12-4 and TRBJ1-5, with a weak D call TRBD1 (6 bases). V gave up 8 bases and J gave up 2 bases, with 19 bases separating them. The CDR3 contains 16 residues. CDR3 loop: CASSPRTGIGNQPQHF. The DNA for the CDR3 is TGTGCCAGCTCACCACGCACAGGGATCGGCAATCAGCCCCAGCATTTT.

The rearrangement uses TRBV30 and TRBJ1-5; D gene unclear. This CDR3 contains 16 residues. Trimming took 8 bases from V and 0 from J, leaving 20 bases between them. Germline V lookup: CDR1 GTSNPN, CDR2 SVGIG (reference sequence). CDR3 sequence (DNA): TGTGCCCCCAAAGCCCCCAGGAAATATAGCAATCAGCCCCAGCATTTT. Translating it yields CAPKAPRKYSNQPQHF.

This chain joins TRBV6-1 and TRBJ1-5, with D unresolved. Germline values: CDR1 MNHNS, CDR2 SASEGT. The ends were cut back, 2 bases at V and 7 bases at J, with 3 bases in the middle. CDR3 size: 11 residues. The CDR3, as DNA: TGTGCCAGCAGTGAAAAACAGCCCCAGCATTTT. This sequence encodes CASSEKQPQHF.

This clonotype was seen many times. The chain joins TRBV28 to TRBJ2-1; D could derive from TRBD1 or TRBD2 (6 bases each). CDR1 is MDHEN, CDR2 SYDVKM, per germline. This CDR3 spans 15 amino acids. Trimming removed 6 bases at V and 0 bases at J, with 12 bases between. This CDR3 reads CASRSPGASYNEQFF. The CDR3 coding sequence is TGTGCCAGCAGGTCCCCGGGGGCCTCCTACAATGAGCAGTTCTTC.

The rearrangement joins TRBV6-1 to TRBJ2-1; 14 nucleotides line up with TRBD2. The junction had 7 bases not matched to a gene; V was cut back by 2 bases and J by 4 bases. The CDR3 loop spans 18 amino acids. From germline, CDR1 is MNHNS and CDR2 SASEGT. CDR3 sequence: CASSEPRTSGGRYNEQFF. The CDR3 nucleotides read TGTGCCAGCAGTGAACCCCGGACTAGCGGGGGGCGATACAATGAGCAGTTCTTC.

This clonotype was counted ten times or more. This chain links TRBV9 with TRBJ1-1; perhaps TRBD1 as D (5 bases). The V gene's germline CDR1 is SGDLS and CDR2 YYNGEE. The CDR3 runs 14 residues. The ends were cut back, 4 bases at V and 1 base at J, with 11 bases in the middle. DNA for the CDR3: TGTGCCAGCAGCCTGGACATCTCGAACACTGAAGCTTTCTTT. This sequence encodes CASSLDISNTEAFF.

This clonotype occurred many times. The gene calls are TRBV5-1 and TRBJ2-7, with D perhaps matching TRBD2 (5 bases). Germline CDR1 SGHRS, CDR2 YFSETQ. Trimming removed 4 bases at V and 2 bases at J, with 19 bases between. This CDR3 comprises 16 residues. The CDR3: CASSLFAAGNPYEQYF. In DNA, the CDR3 is TGCGCCAGCAGCCTCTTCGCAGCCGGGAACCCCTACGAGCAGTACTTC.

In this sample, this clonotype turned up a few times. A single base separates this from a much larger clone, so it may be a read error. The V gene is TRBV2, the J gene TRBJ1-1, with 8 bases matching TRBD1. The germline gives CDR1 SNHLY, CDR2 FYNNEI. Trimming cost V 4 bases and J 7 bases; bases outside gene matches: 5. The CDR3 is 13 amino acids. CDR3: CASSGVGTGEAFF. CDR3 in DNA: TGTGCCAGCAGTGGGGTTGGGACAGGTGAAGCTTTCTTT.

The rearrangement links TRBV29-1 to TRBJ2-3; 7 bases match TRBD1. The CDR3 contains 13 residues. Trimming at V came to 1 base and at J to 5 bases, leaving 3 bases not matched to a gene. Per the germline V gene, CDR1 is SQVTM and CDR2 is ANQGSEA. CDR3 region: CSVEVAGGDTQYF. CDR3 nucleotides: TGCAGCGTTGAAGTGGCAGGGGGAGATACGCAGTATTTT.

The chain combines TRBV11-2 with TRBJ2-5; perhaps TRBD2 as D (5 bases). Trimming cost V 4 bases and J 5 bases, with 20 bases left between them. Germline CDR1 reads SGHAT; CDR2 reads FQNNGV. The CDR3 has 16 residues. CDR3 nucleotide sequence: TGTGCCAGCAGCTCCTCCGGGGTAGCCCTACGGGAGACCCAGTACTTC. Protein product: CASSSSGVALRETQYF.

Concerning this clonotype: This sequence may be a read error, since a much larger clone differs from it by one base. J is TRBJ2-5 and V is TRBV5-1, with 13 bases identical to TRBD2. In germline, CDR1 is SGHRS, CDR2 YFSETQ. The CDR3 spans 16 residues. The junction had 1 base not matched to a gene; V was cut back by 0 bases and J by 2 bases. CDR3 loop: CASSLGGLAGQETQYF. As DNA, the CDR3 is TGCGCCAGCAGCTTGGGGGGACTAGCGGGACAAGAGACCCAGTACTTC.

This clonotype has ten or more counts. This sequence joins TRBV6-2 or TRBV6-3 and TRBJ2-1, with D unclear. The germline V gene encodes CDR1 MNHEY and CDR2 SVGEGT. This CDR3 has 13 amino acids. The V and J ends lost 7 bases and 6 bases respectively, with 13 bases between them. Written as DNA, the CDR3 is TGTGCCAGCACTTCCAACCGCATCAATGAGCAGTTCTTC. Translated, it gives CASTSNRINEQFF.

This clonotype was seen many times. J is TRBJ2-6 and V is TRBV11-3; no reliable D call. The V and J ends lost 5 bases and 2 bases respectively, with 1 base between them. The CDR3 covers 12 residues. Germline V gene lookup returns CDR1 SGHNT and CDR2 YENEEA. The CDR3 DNA follows: TGTGCCAGCAGCCCTGGGGCCAACGTCCTGACTTTC. This translates into CASSPGANVLTF.

In this sample, this clonotype turned up a few times. The chain links TRBV14 to TRBJ1-4; D uncertain. The germline gives CDR1 SGHDN, CDR2 FVKESK. Trimming removed 1 base at V and 5 bases at J, with 5 bases between. The CDR3 loop spans 13 amino acids. This chain's CDR3 is CASSQALNEKLFF. CDR3 bases: TGTGCCAGCAGCCAAGCCTTAAATGAAAAACTGTTTTTT.